These 25 T cell receptor beta chains originate from one sample sequenced in a study of shared clonotypes between healthy human individuals. The protocol was immunoSEQ multiplex PCR, while the TCRdb copy is restricted to in-frame clones and leaves out a portion. This repertoire shows about 2.4 million clones, around 94% found once; its top ten account for about 0.13%. The specimen was naive CD4+ T cells sorted from blood. Subset given: CD45RA+ positively selected. Source of these receptors: a man younger than 30 in good health.

This clone was picked up one time. This chain uses TRBV6-1 with TRBJ2-7; the D gene is possibly TRBD1 (6 bases). Germline V gene data show CDR1 as MNHNS and CDR2 as SASEGT. This CDR3 has 16 residues. V was pared by 3 bases and J by 0 bases, with 15 bases between. The DNA for the CDR3 is TGTGCCAGCAGTGAGCCTGACAGGCCCTACTCCTACGAGCAGTACTTC. It specifies CASSEPDRPYSYEQYF.

This chain joins TRBV5-8 and TRBJ1-1; D is unclear. The CDR3 is 13 residues long. V was cut by 1 base and J by 0 bases, with 4 bases left in between. Germline V gene sequence: CDR1 SGHTS, CDR2 YDEGEE. Here the CDR3 reads CASSLLLNTEAFF. CDR3 in DNA: TGTGCCAGCAGCTTGTTGCTGAACACTGAAGCTTTCTTT.

The chain couples TRBV4-3 to TRBJ1-2, with unresolved D. Germline V gene sequence: CDR1 LGHNA, CDR2 YSLEER. The CDR3 loop spans 13 amino acids. V lost 4 bases and J 8 bases, leaving 14 bases between the germline ends. CDR3 protein: CASSRRSGNGYTF. The CDR3 DNA follows: TGCGCCAGCAGCCGTAGATCGGGGAACGGCTACACCTTC.

The chain employs TRBV5-8 and TRBJ2-3; 11 nucleotides agree with TRBD2. CDR1 SGHTS and CDR2 YDEGEE come from the germline V gene. V lost 2 bases, J lost 2 bases, and 7 bases stayed unmatched. This CDR3 region has 17 residues. In DNA form, the CDR3 reads TGTGCCAGCAGCTTAACCTTGACTAGCGGGGACACAGATACGCAGTATTTT. Its translation is CASSLTLTSGDTDTQYF. Together with reference TRBV5-8 and TRBJ2-3, the CDR3 gives the full variable domain: EAGVTQSPTHLIKTRGQQATLRCSPISGHTSVYWYQQALGLGLQFLLWYDEGEERNRGNFPPRFSGRQFPNYSSELNVNALELEDSALYLCASSLTLTSGDTDTQYFGPGTRLTVL.

The chain employs TRBV10-3 and TRBJ2-3; 14 bases line up with TRBD2. The germline CDR1 and CDR2 sequences are ENHRY and SYGVKD. The trim removed 2 bases at V and 0 bases at J, leaving 1 base unmatched. This CDR3 contains 17 residues. CDR3 nucleotide sequence: TGTGCCATCAGTGAGGGGACTAGCGGGGGTAGCACAGATACGCAGTATTTT. Translating it yields CAISEGTSGGSTDTQYF.

This chain connects TRBV4-1 to TRBJ2-7; the D gene is possibly TRBD2 (6 bases). From germline, CDR1 is MGHRA and CDR2 YSYEKL. This CDR3 has 16 residues. The V and J ends lost 1 base and 3 bases respectively, with 16 bases between them. CDR3 residues: CASSQVGVRGFYEQYF. CDR3 coding DNA: TGCGCCAGCAGCCAAGTAGGGGTTCGGGGGTTCTACGAGCAGTACTTC.

The chain combines TRBV7-6 with TRBJ2-1, with D possibly being TRBD1 or TRBD2 (5 bases each). The CDR3 loop spans 18 amino acids. The germline V gene encodes CDR1 SGHVS and CDR2 FNYEAQ. V shed 1 base and J shed 8 bases, with 24 bases lying between them. The CDR3 loop reads CASSLEWGVGTPPHEQFF. CDR3 DNA: TGTGCCAGCAGCTTAGAGTGGGGTGTAGGGACCCCCCCCCATGAGCAGTTCTTC.

As regards this clone: This same CDR3 is encoded by further DNA sequences in the sample. The chain couples TRBV7-2 to TRBJ2-3; 8 bases fit TRBD2. Germline assignment: CDR1 SGHTA and CDR2 FQGNSA. This CDR3 region has 15 residues. V was clipped by 6 bases and J by 1 base; unmatched bases: 6. This chain's CDR3 is CASSSIAGRTDTQYF. The DNA for the CDR3 is TGTGCCAGCAGTTCAATAGCGGGGCGCACAGATACGCAGTATTTT.

The chain carries TRBV5-6 and TRBJ2-5, with 9 bases matching TRBD2. Germline V gives CDR1 SGHDT, CDR2 YYEEEE. The CDR3 covers 15 residues. V gave up 3 bases and J gave up 4 bases; unmatched junction bases: 7. The CDR3 DNA follows: TGTGCCAGCAGCTGGGGCGGGGGGGCCTTAGAGACCCAGTACTTC. Protein: CASSWGGGALETQYF. The full variable domain, with the rest looked up from reference TRBV5-6 and TRBJ2-5, is DAGVTQSPTHLIKTRGQQVTLRCSPKSGHDTVSWYQQALGQGPQFIFQYYEEEERQRGNFPDRFSGHQFPNYSSELNVNALLLGDSALYLCASSWGGGALETQYFGPGTRLLVL.

V is TRBV18 and J is TRBJ2-1, with D maybe TRBD2 (5 bases). The germline gives CDR1 KGHSH, CDR2 LQKENI. This CDR3 has 12 amino acids. The V and J ends lost 6 bases and 5 bases respectively, with 8 bases between them. The CDR3 is CASSTGNNEQFF. The CDR3 nucleotides are TGTGCCAGCTCTACGGGGAACAATGAGCAGTTCTTC.

The V call is TRBV6-1, the J call TRBJ1-2; maybe TRBD1 (6 bases). Trimming cost V 2 bases and J 2 bases, with 12 bases left between them. Germline CDR1 reads MNHNS; CDR2 reads SASEGT. CDR3 length: 15 amino acids. The CDR3 sequence: CASSELLQGNYGYTF. CDR3 DNA: TGTGCCAGCAGTGAACTATTACAGGGCAACTATGGCTACACCTTC.

This chain joins TRBV5-8 and TRBJ2-3; 10 nucleotides align to TRBD2. Germline V CDR1 and CDR2: SGHTS, YDEGEE. Losses at the gene ends were 1 base for V and 2 bases for J; bases not matched to a gene: 7. The CDR3 loop spans 17 amino acids. In DNA, the CDR3 is TGTGCCAGCAGCTTGCTAGCGGGGGCCTCTCTCACAGATACGCAGTATTTT. This sequence encodes CASSLLAGASLTDTQYF. The full variable domain, its missing parts supplied by reference TRBV5-8 and TRBJ2-3, is EAGVTQSPTHLIKTRGQQATLRCSPISGHTSVYWYQQALGLGLQFLLWYDEGEERNRGNFPPRFSGRQFPNYSSELNVNALELEDSALYLCASSLLAGASLTDTQYFGPGTRLTVL.

This rearrangement joins TRBV7-2 to TRBJ2-7; TRBD1 or TRBD2 may be the D gene (5 bases each). The CDR3 runs to 13 residues. The germline V gene encodes CDR1 SGHTA and CDR2 FQGNSA. With 4 bases removed from V and 6 bases from J, the gap between germline ends came to 13 bases. The CDR3 DNA reads as TGTGCCAGCAGCTGGGACCTGGGACGCGAGCAGTACTTC. As protein: CASSWDLGREQYF.

V usage is TRBV5-1 and J usage is TRBJ2-7, with a tentative D call TRBD1 (6 bases). Between the trimmed V and J ends, which lost 1 base and 2 bases, there was a span of 10 bases. This CDR3 region has 14 residues. In germline, CDR1 is SGHRS, CDR2 YFSETQ. The CDR3 reads CASSLLGGTYEQYF. CDR3 DNA sequence: TGCGCCAGCAGCTTGTTAGGGGGTACCTACGAGCAGTACTTC. Using reference TRBV5-1 and TRBJ2-7 for the parts outside the CDR3, the full variable domain is KAGVTQTPRYLIKTRGQQVTLSCSPISGHRSVSWYQQTPGQGLQFLFEYFSETQRNKGNFPGRFSGRQFSNSRSEMNVSTLELGDSALYLCASSLLGGTYEQYFGPGTRLTVT.

This chain links TRBV5-1 with TRBJ2-7, with 7 bases aligning to TRBD1. Per the germline V gene, CDR1 is SGHRS and CDR2 is YFSETQ. With 4 bases clipped from V and 2 bases from J, the junction kept 9 bases outside the gene matches. The CDR3 runs to 15 residues. CDR3 sequence reads: CASSLAPGQPYEQYF. The CDR3 DNA sequence: TGCGCCAGCAGCCTGGCGCCGGGACAGCCCTACGAGCAGTACTTC.

V is TRBV7-8 and J is TRBJ2-7; D unresolved. This CDR3 has 15 amino acids. Germline assignment: CDR1 SGHVS and CDR2 FQNEAQ. The V gene lost 8 bases and the J gene lost 3 bases, with 20 bases spanning the gap. CDR3 region: CASSRSPGPDYEQYF. CDR3 DNA sequence: TGTGCCAGCTCACGTTCCCCCGGGCCTGACTACGAGCAGTACTTC.

This chain connects TRBV19 to TRBJ2-3; 9 bases match TRBD1. With 5 bases clipped from V and 4 bases from J, the junction kept 4 bases outside the gene matches. The CDR3 covers 14 residues. Germline CDR1 LNHDA, CDR2 SQIVND (reference sequence). CDR3 in DNA: TGTGCCAGTAGTCCTCGGACAGGGGCAGATACGCAGTATTTT. This encodes CASSPRTGADTQYF.

The chain is built from TRBV5-4 and TRBJ2-2; the match to TRBD2 covers 12 bases. Germline V CDR1 and CDR2: SGHNT, YYREEE (reference sequence). The V gene end was trimmed by 4 bases and the J gene end by 6 bases; junction bases not matched to a gene: 4. This CDR3 spans 15 amino acids. In DNA, the CDR3 is TGTGCCAGCAGCGTATCTAGCGGGGGGGCCGGGGAGCTGTTTTTT. Protein product: CASSVSSGGAGELFF.

The chain couples TRBV27 to TRBJ2-3; a weak D match, TRBD2 (5 bases). The V gene lost 6 bases and the J gene lost 9 bases, with 16 bases spanning the gap. CDR3 length: 13 residues. Germline loops: CDR1 MNHEY, CDR2 SMNVEV (reference sequence). The CDR3 DNA is TGTGCCAGCAGAACATCTGGACTGACCACGCAGTATTTT. Translating gives CASRTSGLTTQYF.

The rearrangement joins TRBV9 to TRBJ1-3; TRBD1 aligns across 9 bases. The germline V gene encodes CDR1 SGDLS and CDR2 YYNGEE. The CDR3 length is 19 residues. Losses at the gene ends were 3 bases for V and 3 bases for J; bases not matched to a gene: 16. CDR3 sequence (DNA): TGTGCCAGCAGCGATCCACCCGGGACAGGGATCTTGGGTGGAAACACCATATATTTT. Translation: CASSDPPGTGILGGNTIYF.

The J gene is TRBJ1-2, the V gene TRBV9; D not resolved. The CDR3 spans 14 residues. Deletions cut 4 bases from V and 4 bases from J, with 14 bases between. Germline V CDR1 and CDR2: SGDLS, YYNGEE. This chain's CDR3 is CASSSQDGAYGYTF. Written as DNA, the CDR3 is TGTGCCAGCAGCTCCCAGGATGGTGCCTATGGCTACACCTTC.

On this clone: The same CDR3 is also encoded by other DNA sequences in this sample. As DNA, the CDR3 is TGTGCCAGCAGGGAACCGGGCACAGATACGCAGTATTTT. This codes for CASREPGTDTQYF. The rearrangement links TRBV6-5 to TRBJ2-3; D is undetermined. This CDR3 has 13 residues. Trimming cost V 6 bases and J 1 base, with 8 bases left between them. The germline V gene encodes CDR1 MNHEY and CDR2 SVGAGI.

This chain uses TRBV9 with TRBJ1-4; D call uncertain. V lost 6 bases, J lost 3 bases, and 12 bases lay in between. This CDR3 has 14 amino acids. Germline-derived CDR1 and CDR2 are SGDLS and YYNGEE. CDR3 nucleotide sequence: TGTGCCAGCAACCGAGGGCTAGCTAATGAAAAACTGTTTTTT. Translating it yields CASNRGLANEKLFF.

The chain recombines TRBV10-3 with TRBJ2-7, with a tentative D call TRBD1 (6 bases). This CDR3 is 16 amino acids long. With 3 bases removed from V and 0 bases from J, the gap between germline ends came to 15 bases. Per germline, CDR1 ENHRY and CDR2 SYGVKD. CDR3 in amino acids: CAISDSMTGYSYEQYF. DNA for the CDR3: TGTGCCATCAGTGACTCAATGACAGGCTACTCCTACGAGCAGTACTTC.

This chain joins TRBV11-2 and TRBJ2-5; no firm D call. The CDR3 is 14 residues long. V was trimmed by 3 bases and J by 0 bases, leaving 8 bases between them. CDR1 and CDR2 (germline): SGHAT, FQNNGV. CDR3 residues: CASSFPGYQETQYF. As DNA, the CDR3 is TGTGCCAGCAGCTTTCCCGGGTACCAAGAGACCCAGTACTTC.